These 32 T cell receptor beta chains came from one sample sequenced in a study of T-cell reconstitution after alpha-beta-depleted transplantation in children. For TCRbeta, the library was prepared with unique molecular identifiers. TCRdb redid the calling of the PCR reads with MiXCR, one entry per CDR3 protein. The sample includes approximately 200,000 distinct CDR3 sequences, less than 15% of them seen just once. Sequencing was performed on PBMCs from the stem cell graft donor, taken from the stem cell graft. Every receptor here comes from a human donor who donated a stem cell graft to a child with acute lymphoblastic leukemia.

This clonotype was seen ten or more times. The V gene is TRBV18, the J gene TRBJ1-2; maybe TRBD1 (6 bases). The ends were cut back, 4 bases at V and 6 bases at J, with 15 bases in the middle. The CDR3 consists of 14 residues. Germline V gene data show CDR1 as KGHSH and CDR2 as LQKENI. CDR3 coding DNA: TGTGCCAGCTCACGGGACATACAGAGTCATGGCTACACCTTC. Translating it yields CASSRDIQSHGYTF.

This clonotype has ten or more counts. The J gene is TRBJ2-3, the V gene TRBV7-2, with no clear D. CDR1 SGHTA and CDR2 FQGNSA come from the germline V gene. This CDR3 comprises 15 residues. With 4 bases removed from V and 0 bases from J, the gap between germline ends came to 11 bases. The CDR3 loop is CASSWGRPSTDTQYF. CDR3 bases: TGTGCCAGCAGCTGGGGTCGTCCGAGCACAGATACGCAGTATTTT.

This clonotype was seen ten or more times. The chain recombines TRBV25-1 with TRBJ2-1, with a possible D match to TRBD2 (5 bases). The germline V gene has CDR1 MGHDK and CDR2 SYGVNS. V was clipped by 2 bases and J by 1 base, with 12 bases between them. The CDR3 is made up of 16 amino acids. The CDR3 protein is CASSESSRRSYNEQFF. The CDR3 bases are TGTGCCAGCAGTGAAAGTTCTAGGAGGTCCTACAATGAGCAGTTCTTC.

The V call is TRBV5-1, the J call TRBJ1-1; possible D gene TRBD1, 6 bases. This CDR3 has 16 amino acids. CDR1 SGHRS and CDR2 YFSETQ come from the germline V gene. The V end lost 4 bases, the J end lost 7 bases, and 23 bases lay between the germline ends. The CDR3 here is CASSGGGKGESDEAFF. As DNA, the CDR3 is TGCGCCAGCAGCGGAGGGGGTAAAGGCGAGAGCGATGAAGCTTTCTTT.

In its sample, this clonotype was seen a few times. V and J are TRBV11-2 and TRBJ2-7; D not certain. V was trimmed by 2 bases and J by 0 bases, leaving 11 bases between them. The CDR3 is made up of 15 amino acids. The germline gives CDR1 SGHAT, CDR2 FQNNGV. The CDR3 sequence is CASSLTGVVSYEQYF. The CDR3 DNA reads TGTGCCAGCAGCTTAACCGGTGTCGTCTCCTACGAGCAGTACTTC.

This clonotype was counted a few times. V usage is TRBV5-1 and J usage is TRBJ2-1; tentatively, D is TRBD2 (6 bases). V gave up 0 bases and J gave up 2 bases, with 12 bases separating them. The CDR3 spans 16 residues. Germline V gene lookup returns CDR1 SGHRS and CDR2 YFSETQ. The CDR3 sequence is CASSLAPSDPYNEQFF. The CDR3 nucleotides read TGCGCCAGCAGCTTGGCTCCTAGCGACCCCTACAATGAGCAGTTCTTC. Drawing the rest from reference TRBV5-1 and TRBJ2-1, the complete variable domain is KAGVTQTPRYLIKTRGQQVTLSCSPISGHRSVSWYQQTPGQGLQFLFEYFSETQRNKGNFPGRFSGRQFSNSRSEMNVSTLELGDSALYLCASSLAPSDPYNEQFFGPGTRLTVL.

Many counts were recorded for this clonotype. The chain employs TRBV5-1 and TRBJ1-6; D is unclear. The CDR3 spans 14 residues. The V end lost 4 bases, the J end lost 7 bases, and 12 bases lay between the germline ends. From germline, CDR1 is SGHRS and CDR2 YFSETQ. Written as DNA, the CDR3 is TGCGCCAGCAGCAACTCACAGCAAAATTCACCCCTCCACTTT. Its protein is CASSNSQQNSPLHF.

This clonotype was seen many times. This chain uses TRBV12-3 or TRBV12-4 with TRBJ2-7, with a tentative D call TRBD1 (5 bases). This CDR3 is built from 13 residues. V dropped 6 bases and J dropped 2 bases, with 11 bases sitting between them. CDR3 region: CASRITGAYEQYF. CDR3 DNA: TGTGCCAGCAGAATCACAGGAGCCTACGAGCAGTACTTC.

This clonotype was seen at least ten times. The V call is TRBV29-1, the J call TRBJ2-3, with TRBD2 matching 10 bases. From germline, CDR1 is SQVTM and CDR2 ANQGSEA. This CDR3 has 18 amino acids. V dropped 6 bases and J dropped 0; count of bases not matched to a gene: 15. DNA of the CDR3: TGCAGCGTGAAGGGAGGGGTAGGACTAGCGGAAAGCACAGATACGCAGTATTTT. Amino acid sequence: CSVKGGVGLAESTDTQYF.

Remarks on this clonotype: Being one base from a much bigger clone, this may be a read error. The CDR3 loop is CASSLRRTMEETQYF. The CDR3 DNA reads as TGCGCCAGCAGCTTGCGCCGGACCATGGAAGAGACCCAGTACTTC. The V and J genes are TRBV5-1 and TRBJ2-5; unclear D gene. In germline, CDR1 is SGHRS, CDR2 YFSETQ. Trimming pared 1 base from V and 3 bases from J, leaving 13 bases between. The CDR3 consists of 15 residues.

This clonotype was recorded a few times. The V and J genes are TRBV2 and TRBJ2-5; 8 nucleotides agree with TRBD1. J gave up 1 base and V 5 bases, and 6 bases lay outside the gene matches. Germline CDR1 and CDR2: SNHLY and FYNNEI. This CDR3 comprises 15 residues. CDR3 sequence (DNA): TGTGCCAGCAGTAGGGACAGGAGCTTCCAAGAGACCCAGTACTTC. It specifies CASSRDRSFQETQYF.

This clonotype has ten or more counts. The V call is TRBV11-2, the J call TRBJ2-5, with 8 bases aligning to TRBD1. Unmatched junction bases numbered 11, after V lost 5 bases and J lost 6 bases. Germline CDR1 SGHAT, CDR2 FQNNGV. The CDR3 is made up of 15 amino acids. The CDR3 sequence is CASSGTGTGEQTQYF. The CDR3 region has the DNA TGTGCCAGCAGCGGAACCGGGACAGGTGAACAGACCCAGTACTTC.

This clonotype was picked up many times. The CDR3 sequence is CASSDPSGGNSGANVLTF. CDR3 in DNA: TGCGCCAGCAGTGATCCAAGCGGGGGGAACTCTGGGGCCAACGTCCTGACTTTC. The rearrangement links TRBV10-2 to TRBJ2-6; 9 nucleotides agree with TRBD2. After removal of 3 bases from V and 0 bases from J, the junction contained 6 bases not matched to a gene. CDR3 size: 18 residues. Germline V gene data show CDR1 as WSHSY and CDR2 as SAAADI.

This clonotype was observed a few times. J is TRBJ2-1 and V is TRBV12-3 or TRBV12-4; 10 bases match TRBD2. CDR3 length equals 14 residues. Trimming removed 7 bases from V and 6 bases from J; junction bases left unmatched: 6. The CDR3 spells CASNSGTSVNEQFF. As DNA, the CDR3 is TGTGCCAGCAACTCCGGGACTAGCGTCAATGAGCAGTTCTTC.

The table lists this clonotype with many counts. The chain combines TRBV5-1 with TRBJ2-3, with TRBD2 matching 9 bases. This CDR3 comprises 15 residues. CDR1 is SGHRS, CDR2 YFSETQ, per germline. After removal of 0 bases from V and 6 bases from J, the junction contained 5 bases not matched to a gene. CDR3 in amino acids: CASSLGLAGIDTQYF. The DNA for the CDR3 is TGCGCCAGCAGCTTGGGGCTAGCGGGAATCGATACGCAGTATTTT.

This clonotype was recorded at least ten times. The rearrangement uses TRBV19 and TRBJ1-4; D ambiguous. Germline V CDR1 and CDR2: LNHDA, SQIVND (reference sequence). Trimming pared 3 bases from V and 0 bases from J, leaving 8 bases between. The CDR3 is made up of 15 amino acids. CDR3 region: CASSIRRATNEKLFF. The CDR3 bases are TGTGCCAGTAGTATTCGTCGGGCAACTAATGAAAAACTGTTTTTT.

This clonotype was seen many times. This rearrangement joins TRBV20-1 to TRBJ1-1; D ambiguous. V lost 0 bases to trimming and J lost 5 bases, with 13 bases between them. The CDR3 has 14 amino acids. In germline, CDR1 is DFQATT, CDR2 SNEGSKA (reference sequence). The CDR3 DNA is TGCAGTGCTAGAGATACGGGTAGATGGACTGAAGCTTTCTTT. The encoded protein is CSARDTGRWTEAFF.

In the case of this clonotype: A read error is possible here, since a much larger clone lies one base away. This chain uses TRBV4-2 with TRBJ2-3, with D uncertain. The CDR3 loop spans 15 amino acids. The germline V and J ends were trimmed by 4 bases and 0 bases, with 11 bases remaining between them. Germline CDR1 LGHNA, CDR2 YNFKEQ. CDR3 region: CASSPGPISTDTQYF. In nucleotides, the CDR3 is TGTGCCAGCAGCCCTGGGCCTATTAGCACAGATACGCAGTATTTT.

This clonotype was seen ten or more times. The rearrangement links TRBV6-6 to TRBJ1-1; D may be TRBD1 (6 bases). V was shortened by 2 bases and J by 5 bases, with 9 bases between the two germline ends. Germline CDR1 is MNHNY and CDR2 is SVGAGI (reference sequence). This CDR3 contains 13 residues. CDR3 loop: CASSYRGGTEAFF. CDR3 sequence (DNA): TGTGCCAGCAGTTACAGGGGGGGGACTGAAGCTTTCTTT.

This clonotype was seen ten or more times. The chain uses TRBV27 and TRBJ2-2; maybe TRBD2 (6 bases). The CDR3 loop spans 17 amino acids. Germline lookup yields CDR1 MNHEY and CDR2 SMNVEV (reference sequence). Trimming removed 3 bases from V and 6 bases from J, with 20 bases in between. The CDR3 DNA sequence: TGTGCCAGCAGTTTGCTTCCGGGACTTCAACAACCCGGGGAGCTGTTTTTT. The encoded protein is CASSLLPGLQQPGELFF.

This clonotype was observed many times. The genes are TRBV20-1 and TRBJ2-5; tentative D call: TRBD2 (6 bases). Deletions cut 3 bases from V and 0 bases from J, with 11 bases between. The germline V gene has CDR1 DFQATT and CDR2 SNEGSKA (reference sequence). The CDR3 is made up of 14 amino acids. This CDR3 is CSASLGGDQETQYF. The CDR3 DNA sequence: TGCAGTGCTAGTCTGGGCGGGGACCAAGAGACCCAGTACTTC.

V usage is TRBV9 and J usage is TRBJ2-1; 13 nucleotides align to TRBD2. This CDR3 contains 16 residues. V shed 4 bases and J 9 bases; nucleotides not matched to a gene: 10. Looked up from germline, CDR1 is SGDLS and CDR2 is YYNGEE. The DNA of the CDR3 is TGTGCCAGCAGCTCCTGGACTAGCGGGAGATTGGGTGAGCAGTTCTTC. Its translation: CASSSWTSGRLGEQFF.

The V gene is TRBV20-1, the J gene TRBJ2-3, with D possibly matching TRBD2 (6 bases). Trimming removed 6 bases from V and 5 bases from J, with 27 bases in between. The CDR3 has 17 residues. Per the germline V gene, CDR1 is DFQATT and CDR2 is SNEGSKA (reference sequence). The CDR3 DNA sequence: TGCAGTGCCCAGCCTCCGGGGGAGGTGAAACGCGGAGATACGCAGTATTTT. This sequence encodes CSAQPPGEVKRGDTQYF.

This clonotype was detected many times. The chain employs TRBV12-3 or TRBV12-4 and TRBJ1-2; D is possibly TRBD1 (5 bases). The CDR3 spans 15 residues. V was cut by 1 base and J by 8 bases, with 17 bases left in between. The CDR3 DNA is TGTGCCAGCAGTTTAGGGGCCGGGACCCTGGAGGGCTACACCTTC. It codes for CASSLGAGTLEGYTF.

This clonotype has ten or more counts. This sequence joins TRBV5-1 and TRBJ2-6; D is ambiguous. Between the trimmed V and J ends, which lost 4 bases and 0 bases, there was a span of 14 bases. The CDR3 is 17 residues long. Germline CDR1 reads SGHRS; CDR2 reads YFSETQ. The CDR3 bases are TGCGCCAGCAGCGCCTCTGGGGTACACTCTGGGGCCAACGTCCTGACTTTC. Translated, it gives CASSASGVHSGANVLTF.

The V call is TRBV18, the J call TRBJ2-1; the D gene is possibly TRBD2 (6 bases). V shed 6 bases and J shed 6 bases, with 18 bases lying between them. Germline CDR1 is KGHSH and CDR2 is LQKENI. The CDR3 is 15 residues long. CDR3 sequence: CASSLGTAGGNEQFF. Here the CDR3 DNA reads TGTGCCAGCTCCCTCGGGACGGCCGGGGGCAATGAGCAGTTCTTC. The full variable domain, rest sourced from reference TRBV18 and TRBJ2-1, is NAGVMQNPRHLVRRRGQEARLRCSPMKGHSHVYWYRQLPEEGLKFMVYLQKENIIDESGMPKERFSAEFPKEGPSILRIQQVVRGDSAAYFCASSLGTAGGNEQFFGPGTRLTVL.

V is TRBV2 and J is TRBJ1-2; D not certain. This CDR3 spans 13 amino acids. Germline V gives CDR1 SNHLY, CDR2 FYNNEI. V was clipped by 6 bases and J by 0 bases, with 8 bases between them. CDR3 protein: CASRLDANYGYTF. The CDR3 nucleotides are TGTGCCAGCAGGTTAGACGCTAACTATGGCTACACCTTC. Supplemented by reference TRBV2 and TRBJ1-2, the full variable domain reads EPEVTQTPSHQVTQMGQEVILRCVPISNHLYFYWYRQILGQKVEFLVSFYNNEISEKSEIFDDQFSVERPDGSNFTLKIRSTKLEDSAMYFCASRLDANYGYTFGSGTRLTVV.

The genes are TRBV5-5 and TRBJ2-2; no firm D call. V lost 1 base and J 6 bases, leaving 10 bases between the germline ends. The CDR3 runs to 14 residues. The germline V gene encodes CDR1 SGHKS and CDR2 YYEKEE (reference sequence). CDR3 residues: CASSLSHDSGELFF. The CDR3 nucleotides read TGTGCCAGCAGCTTGTCGCACGACTCCGGGGAGCTGTTTTTT.

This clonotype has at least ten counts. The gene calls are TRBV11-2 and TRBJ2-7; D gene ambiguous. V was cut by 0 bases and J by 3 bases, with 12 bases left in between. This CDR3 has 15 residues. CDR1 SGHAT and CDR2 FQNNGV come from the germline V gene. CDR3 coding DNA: TGTGCCAGCAGCTTAGATAGTTCAGGCATCTACGAGCAGTACTTC. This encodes CASSLDSSGIYEQYF.

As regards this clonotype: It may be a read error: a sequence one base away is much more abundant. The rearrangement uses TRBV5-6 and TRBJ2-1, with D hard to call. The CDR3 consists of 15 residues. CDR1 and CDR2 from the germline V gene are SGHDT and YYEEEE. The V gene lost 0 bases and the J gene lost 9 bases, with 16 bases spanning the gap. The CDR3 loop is CASSLGELLSGEQFF. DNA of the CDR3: TGTGCCAGCAGCTTGGGAGAGCTCTTGTCCGGTGAGCAGTTCTTC.

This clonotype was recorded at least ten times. The CDR3 is CASSSGTGGMGEQYF. DNA for the CDR3: TGCGCCAGCAGCTCCGGGACAGGGGGCATGGGCGAGCAGTACTTC. This chain connects TRBV5-1 to TRBJ2-7, with 12 bases lining up with TRBD1. Trimming cost V 3 bases and J 6 bases; bases outside gene matches: 7. CDR3 length equals 15 residues. Looked up from germline, CDR1 is SGHRS and CDR2 is YFSETQ.

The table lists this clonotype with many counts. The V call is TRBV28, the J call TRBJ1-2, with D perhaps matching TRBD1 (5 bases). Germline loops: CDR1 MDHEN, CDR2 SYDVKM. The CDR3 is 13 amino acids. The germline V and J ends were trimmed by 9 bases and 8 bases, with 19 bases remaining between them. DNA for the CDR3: TGTGCCAGTACTTGGGACGGTACTGGGGGCTACACCTTC. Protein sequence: CASTWDGTGGYTF.